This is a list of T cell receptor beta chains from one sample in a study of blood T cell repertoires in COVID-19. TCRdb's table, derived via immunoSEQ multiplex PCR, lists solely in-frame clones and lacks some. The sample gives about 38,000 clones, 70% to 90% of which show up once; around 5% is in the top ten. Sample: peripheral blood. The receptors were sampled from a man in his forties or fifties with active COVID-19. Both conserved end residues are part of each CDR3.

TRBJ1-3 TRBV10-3 CAISETLVGGAGTIYF
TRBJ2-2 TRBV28 CASSSPTSGGKSGELFF
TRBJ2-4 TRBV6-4 CASSDSTGVTF
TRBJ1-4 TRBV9 CASSVGQYNEKLFF
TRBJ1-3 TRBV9 CASSVDRSTGNTIYF
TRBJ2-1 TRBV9 CASSGNPQGSQPSSYNEQFF
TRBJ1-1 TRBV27 CASSFWQNTEAFF
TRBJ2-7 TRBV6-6 CASSLGLAGIEQYF
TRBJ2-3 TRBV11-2 CASSLNGGTTDTQYF
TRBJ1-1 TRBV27 CASSSTGYGTEAFF
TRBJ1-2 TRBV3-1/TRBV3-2 CASSQSGNGYTF
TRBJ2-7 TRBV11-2 CASSIQTGTKSYEQYF
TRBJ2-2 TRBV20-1 CNASVTANTGELFF
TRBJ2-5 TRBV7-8 CASTQGTTTQETQYF
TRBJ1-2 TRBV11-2 CASSLDGGYYGYTF
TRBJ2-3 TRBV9 CASSLGAGLSTDTQYF
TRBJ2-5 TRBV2 CASRHEGGGGPFGTQYF
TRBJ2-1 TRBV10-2 CASRRGGQTSGASSYNEQFF
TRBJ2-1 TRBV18 CASSLGGGQGELQFF
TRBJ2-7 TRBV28 CASSPQGRSYEQYF
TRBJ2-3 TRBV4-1 CASSQEDRGNTQYF
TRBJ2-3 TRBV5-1 CASSLGNAGDTQYF
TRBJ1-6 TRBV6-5 CASSRQGASSPLHF
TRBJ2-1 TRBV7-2 CASSSRPDNEQFF
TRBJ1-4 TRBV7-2 CASSLRGLTNEKLFF
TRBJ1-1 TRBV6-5 CASSQQDEAFF
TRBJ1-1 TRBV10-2 CACGDRNTEAFF
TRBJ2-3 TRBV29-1 CSADRFDSVQYF
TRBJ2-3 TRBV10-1 CASSFGLAGASTDTQYF
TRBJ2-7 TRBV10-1 CASNREGEQYF
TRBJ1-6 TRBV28 CASSVGQARSPLHF
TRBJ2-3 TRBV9 CASSVGLARGKQYF
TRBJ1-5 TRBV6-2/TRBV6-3 CASSLGGGFQPQHF
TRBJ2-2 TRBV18 CASPGLAAAGELFF
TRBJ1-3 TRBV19 CASSILAVSGNTIYF
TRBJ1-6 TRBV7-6 CASSLAPGQYNSPLHF
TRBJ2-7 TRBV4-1 CASSQDRQGAYEQYF
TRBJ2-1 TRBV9 CASSPRTSGGAGEQFF
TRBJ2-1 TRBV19 CASSRGEAWEQFF
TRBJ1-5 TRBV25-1 CASSEWGDQPQHF